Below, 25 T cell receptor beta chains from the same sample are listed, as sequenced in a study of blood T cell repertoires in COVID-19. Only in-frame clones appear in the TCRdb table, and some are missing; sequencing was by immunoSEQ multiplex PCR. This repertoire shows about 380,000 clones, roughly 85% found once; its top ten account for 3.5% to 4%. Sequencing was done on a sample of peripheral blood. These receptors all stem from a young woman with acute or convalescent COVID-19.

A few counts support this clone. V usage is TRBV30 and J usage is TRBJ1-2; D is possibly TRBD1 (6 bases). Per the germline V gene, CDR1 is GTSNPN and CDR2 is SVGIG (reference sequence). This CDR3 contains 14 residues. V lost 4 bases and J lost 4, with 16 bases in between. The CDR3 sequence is CAWTSGAYGYGYTF. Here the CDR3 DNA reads TGTGCCTGGACCTCAGGGGCTTACGGCTATGGCTACACCTTC.

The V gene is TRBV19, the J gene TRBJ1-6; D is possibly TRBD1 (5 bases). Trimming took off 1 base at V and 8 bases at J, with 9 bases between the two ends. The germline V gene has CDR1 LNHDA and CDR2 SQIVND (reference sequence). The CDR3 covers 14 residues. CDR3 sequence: CASSIVQGDSPLHF. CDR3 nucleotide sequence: TGTGCCAGTAGTATAGTCCAGGGTGATTCACCCCTCCACTTT.

The CDR3: CASTLSQGNEQFF. The CDR3 bases are TGTGCCAGCACCCTCTCCCAGGGAAATGAGCAGTTCTTC. V and J are TRBV2 and TRBJ2-1, with D perhaps TRBD1 (5 bases). The CDR3 loop spans 13 amino acids. Trimming removed 7 bases from V and 7 bases from J, with 14 bases in between. The germline V gene has CDR1 SNHLY and CDR2 FYNNEI.

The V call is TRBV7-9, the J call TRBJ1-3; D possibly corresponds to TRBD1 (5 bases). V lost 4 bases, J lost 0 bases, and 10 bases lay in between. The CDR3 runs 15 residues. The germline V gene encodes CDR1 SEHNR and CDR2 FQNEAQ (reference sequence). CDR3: CASSWEGRSGNTIYF. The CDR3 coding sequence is TGTGCCAGCAGCTGGGAGGGGCGCTCTGGAAACACCATATATTTT.

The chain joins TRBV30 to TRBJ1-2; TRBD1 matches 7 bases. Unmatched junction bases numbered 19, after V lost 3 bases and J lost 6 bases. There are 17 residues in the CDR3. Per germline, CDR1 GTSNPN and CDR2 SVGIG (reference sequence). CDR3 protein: CAWRPPGQGGILNGYTF. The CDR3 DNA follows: TGTGCCTGGAGGCCCCCCGGGCAGGGGGGAATATTAAATGGCTACACCTTC.

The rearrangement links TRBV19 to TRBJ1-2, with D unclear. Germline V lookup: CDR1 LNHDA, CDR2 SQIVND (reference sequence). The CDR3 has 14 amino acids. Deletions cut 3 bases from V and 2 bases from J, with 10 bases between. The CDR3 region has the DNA TGTGCCAGTAGTATTTTTAGCGGCAACTATGGCTACACCTTC. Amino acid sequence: CASSIFSGNYGYTF.

Here the CDR3 reads CASSGQGTSNEKLFF. CDR3 in DNA: TGTGCCAGCTCAGGACAGGGAACATCTAATGAAAAACTGTTTTTT. The chain has TRBV18 and TRBJ1-4; 8 bases fit TRBD1. Germline CDR1 reads KGHSH; CDR2 reads LQKENI. This CDR3 contains 15 residues. The junction had 5 bases not matched to a gene; V was cut back by 5 bases and J by 3 bases.

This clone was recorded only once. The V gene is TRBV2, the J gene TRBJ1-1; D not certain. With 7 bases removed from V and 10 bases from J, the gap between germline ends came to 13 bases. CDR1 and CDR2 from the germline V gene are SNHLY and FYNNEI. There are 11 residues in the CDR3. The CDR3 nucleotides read TGTGCCAGCACCTACAGAGAAGTAGCTTTCTTT. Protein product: CASTYREVAFF.

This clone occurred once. CDR3 coding DNA: TGTGCCAGCAGCCGGGGGAAAGAGGGGACTGAAGCTTTCTTT. Its translation is CASSRGKEGTEAFF. The chain uses TRBV7-6 and TRBJ1-1; TRBD1 is a possible D gene (5 bases). CDR1 and CDR2 (germline): SGHVS, FNYEAQ. Trimming shortened V by 5 bases and J by 5 bases, and 15 bases separated the two germline ends. This CDR3 region has 14 residues. Variable domain in full (rest from reference TRBV7-6 and TRBJ1-1): GAGVSQSPRYKVTKRGQDVALRCDPISGHVSLYWYRQALGQGPEFLTYFNYEAQQDKSGLPNDRFSAERPEGSISTLTIQRTEQRDSAMYRCASSRGKEGTEAFFGQGTRLTVV.

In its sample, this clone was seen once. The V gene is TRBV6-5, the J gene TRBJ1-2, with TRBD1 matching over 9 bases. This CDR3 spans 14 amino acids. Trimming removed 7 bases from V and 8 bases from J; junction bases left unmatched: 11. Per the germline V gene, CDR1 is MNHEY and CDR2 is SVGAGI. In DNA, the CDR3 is TGTGCCAGCACTCCGGGACAGGGATCTGGAGGCTACACCTTC. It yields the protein CASTPGQGSGGYTF.

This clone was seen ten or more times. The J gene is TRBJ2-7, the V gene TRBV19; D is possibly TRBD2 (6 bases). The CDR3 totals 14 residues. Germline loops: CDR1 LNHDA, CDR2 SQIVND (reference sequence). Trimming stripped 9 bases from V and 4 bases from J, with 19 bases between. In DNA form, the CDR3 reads TGTGCCAGAACCAACGCGGGACTGGCTTACGAGCAGTACTTC. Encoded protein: CARTNAGLAYEQYF.

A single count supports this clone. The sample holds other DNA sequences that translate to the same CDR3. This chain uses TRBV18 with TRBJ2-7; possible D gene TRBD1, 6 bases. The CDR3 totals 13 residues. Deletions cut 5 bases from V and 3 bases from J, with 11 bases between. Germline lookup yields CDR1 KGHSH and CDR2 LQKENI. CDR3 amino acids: CASSGTGSYEQYF. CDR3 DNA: TGTGCCAGCTCAGGAACAGGGAGCTACGAGCAGTACTTC.

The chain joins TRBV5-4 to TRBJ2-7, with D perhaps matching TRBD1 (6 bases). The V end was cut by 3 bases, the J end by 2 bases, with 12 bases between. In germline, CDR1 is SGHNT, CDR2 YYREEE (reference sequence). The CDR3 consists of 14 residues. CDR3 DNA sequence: TGTGCCAGCAGCTCCTCCAGGGACACCTACGAGCAGTACTTC. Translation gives CASSSSRDTYEQYF.

DNA of the CDR3: TGTGCCAGCAGCAGTTGGCGGGGGGACACCGGGGAGCTGTTTTTT. Translation: CASSSWRGDTGELFF. V gene TRBV21-1 combines with J gene TRBJ2-2; TRBD2, the D gene given by the table, was not confirmed from the DNA. TRBV21-1 constitutes a pseudogene. The CDR3 sequence is 15 residues long.

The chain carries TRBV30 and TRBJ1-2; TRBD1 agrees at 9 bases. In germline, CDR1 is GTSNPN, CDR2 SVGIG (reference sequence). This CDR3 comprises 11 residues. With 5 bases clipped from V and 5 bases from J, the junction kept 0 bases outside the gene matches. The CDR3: CAWGTGYGYTF. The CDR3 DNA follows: TGTGCCTGGGGGACAGGGTATGGCTACACCTTC.

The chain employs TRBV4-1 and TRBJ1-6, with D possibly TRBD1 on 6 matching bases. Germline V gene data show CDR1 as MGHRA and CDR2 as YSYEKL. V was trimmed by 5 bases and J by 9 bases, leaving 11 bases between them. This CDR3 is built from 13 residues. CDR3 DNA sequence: TGCGCCAGCAGCTTTCAGGGGAGTTCACCCCTCCACTTT. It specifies CASSFQGSSPLHF.

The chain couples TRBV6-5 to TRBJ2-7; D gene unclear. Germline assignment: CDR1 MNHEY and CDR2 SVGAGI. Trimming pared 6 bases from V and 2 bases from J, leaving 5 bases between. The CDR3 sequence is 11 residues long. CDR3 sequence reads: CASSDTYEQYF. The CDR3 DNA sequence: TGTGCCAGCAGCGACACCTACGAGCAGTACTTC.

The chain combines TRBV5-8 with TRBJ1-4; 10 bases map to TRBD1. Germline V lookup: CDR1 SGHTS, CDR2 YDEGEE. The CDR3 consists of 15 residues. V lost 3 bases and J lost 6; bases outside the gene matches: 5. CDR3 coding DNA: TGTGCCAGCAGCTCACAGGGGACAGGGGATGAAAAACTGTTTTTT. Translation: CASSSQGTGDEKLFF.

The CDR3 bases are TGCGCCAGCAGTGTACAGGGGGCAGATACGCAGTATTTT. Translating it yields CASSVQGADTQYF. V gene TRBV10-1 combines with J gene TRBJ2-3, with 8 positions matching TRBD1. CDR1 WNHNN and CDR2 SYGVQD come from the germline V gene (reference sequence). The V gene end was trimmed by 4 bases and the J gene end by 4 bases; junction bases not matched to a gene: 1. CDR3 size: 13 residues.

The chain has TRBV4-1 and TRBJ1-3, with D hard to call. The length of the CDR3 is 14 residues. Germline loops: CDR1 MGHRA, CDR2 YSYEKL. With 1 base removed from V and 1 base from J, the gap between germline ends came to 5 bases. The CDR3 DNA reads TGCGCCAGCAGCCAAGTCGGTTCTGGAAACACCATATATTTT. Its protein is CASSQVGSGNTIYF.

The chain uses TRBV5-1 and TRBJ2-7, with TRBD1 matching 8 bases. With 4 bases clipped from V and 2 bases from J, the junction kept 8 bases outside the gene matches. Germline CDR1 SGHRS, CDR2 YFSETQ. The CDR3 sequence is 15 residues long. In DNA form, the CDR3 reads TGCGCCAGCAGCCGTGGACAGGGATACACCTACGAGCAGTACTTC. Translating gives CASSRGQGYTYEQYF.

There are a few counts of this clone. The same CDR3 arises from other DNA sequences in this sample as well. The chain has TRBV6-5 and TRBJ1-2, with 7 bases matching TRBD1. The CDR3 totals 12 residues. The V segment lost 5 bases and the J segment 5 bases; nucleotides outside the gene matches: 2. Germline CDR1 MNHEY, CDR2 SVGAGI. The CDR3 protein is CASSRQGYGYTF. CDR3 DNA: TGTGCCAGCAGTAGACAGGGATATGGCTACACCTTC.

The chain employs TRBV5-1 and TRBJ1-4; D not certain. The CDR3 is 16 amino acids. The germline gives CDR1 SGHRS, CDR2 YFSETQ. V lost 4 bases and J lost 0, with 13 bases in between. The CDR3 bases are TGCGCCAGCAGCCCCTCCCAGGTTGCAACTAATGAAAAACTGTTTTTT. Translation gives CASSPSQVATNEKLFF.

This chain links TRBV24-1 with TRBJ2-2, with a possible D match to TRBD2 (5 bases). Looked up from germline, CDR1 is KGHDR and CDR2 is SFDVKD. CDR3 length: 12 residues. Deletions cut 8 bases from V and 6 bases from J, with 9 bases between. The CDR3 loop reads CATTSGSGELFF. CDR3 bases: TGTGCCACCACATCGGGGTCCGGGGAGCTGTTTTTT.

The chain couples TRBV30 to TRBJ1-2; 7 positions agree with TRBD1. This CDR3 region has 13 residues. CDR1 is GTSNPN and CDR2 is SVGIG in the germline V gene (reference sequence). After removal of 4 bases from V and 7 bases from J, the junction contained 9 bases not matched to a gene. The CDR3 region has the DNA TGTGCCTGGACCAAGACAGGGTTCGCTGGCTACACCTTC. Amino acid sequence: CAWTKTGFAGYTF.